The T cell receptor (beta chain) under discussion was sequenced for a study of PD-1 and CTLA-4 blockade in melanoma. V lost 3 bases and J lost 0, with 21 bases in between. The CDR3 is 19 amino acids. Using immunoSEQ multiplex PCR, the repertoire was profiled, and TCRdb retains in-frame clones only, with some absent. In the table there are 23,000 or so clones, about 91% of which are singletons. This chain connects TRBV23-1 to TRBJ1-5, with D possibly TRBD1 on 5 matching bases. TRBV23-1 is known as an ORF, though its function is uncertain. The sequenced sample was CD8+ T cells from peripheral blood, obtained before anti-PD-1 treatment. The clonotype was recovered from a human donor with melanoma. The CDR3 is CASSQQCLGTIYSNQPQHF. In DNA form, the CDR3 reads TGCGCCAGCAGTCAGCAGTGCCTGGGGACTATATATAGCAATCAGCCCCAGCATTTT.